This TCR beta chain was documented in a study of blood T cell repertoires in COVID-19. Study in general: Sites across the United States, Italy and Spain contributed samples from acute and convalescent COVID-19. PBMCs, B-cell-depleted T cells, or T cells provided the cDNA or gDNA that made up the material.

In the source study's methods: How many nucleated cells were present was estimated from reference gene primer amplification. Sequenced by immunoSEQ multiplex PCR; TCRdb stores in-frame clones only, minus some. V, J and clone size reflect that table, while D and trimming were determined from the DNA. The sample carries 80,000 or so clones, about 80% recorded once. Germline V CDR1 and CDR2: SGDLS, YYNGEE. Trimming took 3 bases from V and 5 from J; bases not matched to a gene: 5. CDR3 size: 15 residues. Sample: peripheral blood. The chain links TRBV9 to TRBJ2-1, with 10 bases fitting TRBD1. This TCR was sampled from a man in his fifties or sixties with active or convalescent COVID-19. The CDR3 DNA reads as TGTGCCAGCAGCGGGACAGGGGGAGGGAACAATGAGCAGTTCTTC. Translating it yields CASSGTGGGNNEQFF. Using reference TRBV9 and TRBJ2-1 for the parts outside the CDR3, the full variable domain is DSGVTQTPKHLITATGQRVTLRCSPRSGDLSVYWYQQSLDQGLQFLIQYYNGEERAKGNILERFSAQQFPDLHSELNLSSLELGDSALYFCASSGTGGGNNEQFFGPGTRLTVL.